These 5 T cell receptor beta chains were all obtained from the same sample, sequenced in a study of T cell changes during pregnancy in multiple sclerosis. The assay was immunoSEQ multiplex PCR, and TCRdb's table has in-frame clones only and misses some. The table lists tens of thousands of clones, 90% to 95% of them singletons. Sequencing used CD4+ T cells from peripheral blood mononuclear cells, obtained in the third trimester of pregnancy. The receptor source for this set is a female donor in good health, enrolled as a control in a pregnancy study.

J is TRBJ2-6 and V is TRBV11-3; no reliable D call. Germline loops: CDR1 SGHNT, CDR2 YENEEA. The CDR3 has 16 residues. Trimming removed 1 base at V and 0 bases at J, with 7 bases between. CDR3 amino acids: CASSLGRSSGANVLTF. The CDR3 DNA follows: TGTGCCAGCAGCTTAGGGCGGAGCTCTGGGGCCAACGTCCTGACTTTC. The variable domain in full, with the rest retrieved from reference TRBV11-3 and TRBJ2-6, is EAGVVQSPRYKIIEKKQPVAFWCNPISGHNTLYWYLQNLGQGPELLIRYENEEAVDDSQLPKDRFSAERLKGVDSTLKIQPAELGDSAVYLCASSLGRSSGANVLTFGAGSRLTVL.

This rearrangement joins TRBV27 to TRBJ2-7; weak D call: TRBD2 (7 bases). Germline V CDR1 and CDR2: MNHEY, SMNVEV (reference sequence). The CDR3 runs to 15 residues. V was clipped by 8 bases and J by 7 bases, with 24 bases between them. CDR3 in DNA: TGTGCCAGCGGGGGGGGGCAGGCCCCTTCGAGGGAGCAGTACTTC. It is translated as CASGGGQAPSREQYF.

This chain uses TRBV7-9 with TRBJ2-3; D possibly corresponds to TRBD2 (7 bases). This CDR3 has 17 amino acids. The ends were cut back, 6 bases at V and 2 bases at J, with 21 bases in the middle. Germline CDR1 is SEHNR and CDR2 is FQNEAQ (reference sequence). The CDR3 is CASRLRGGTSHTDTQYF. CDR3 DNA: TGTGCCAGCAGACTAAGGGGGGGCACTTCTCACACAGATACGCAGTATTTT.

The chain recombines TRBV6-1 with TRBJ2-5; no reliable D call. Between the trimmed V and J ends, which lost 3 bases and 11 bases, there was a span of 13 bases. CDR3 size: 12 residues. Germline lookup yields CDR1 MNHNS and CDR2 SASEGT. The CDR3 bases are TGTGCCAGCAGTGAGGGCCACGTCAAGCAGTACTTC. Encoded protein: CASSEGHVKQYF.

The V and J genes are TRBV28 and TRBJ1-1; a weak D match, TRBD1 (5 bases). V was pared by 6 bases and J by 1 base, with 9 bases between. Germline values: CDR1 MDHEN, CDR2 SYDVKM. This CDR3 has 13 amino acids. CDR3 sequence (DNA): TGTGCCAGCAGATTGACAGCGAACACTGAAGCTTTCTTT. It yields the protein CASRLTANTEAFF.